Presented here are 11 T cell receptor beta chains from one specimen sequenced in a study of vaccination and CD4 T cells after COVID-19. These TCRs' antigens remain unknown. The Oncomine TCR Beta short-read assay was applied to DNA of cultured CD4+ T cells. MiXCR was run by TCRdb on the PCR reads, yielding one entry per CDR3 protein. The data show 15,000 or so distinct CDR3 sequences, about 46% seen once. Treatment indicated: roughly 11-day PBMC culture with coronavirus spike peptide pools or control peptides (ViraFEST assay). The sample comprised CD4+ T cells from blood, cultured in vitro. All receptors derive from a human donor who had recovered from COVID-19.

The chain joins TRBV11-2 to TRBJ2-7, with 8 positions matching TRBD1. V was pared by 5 bases and J by 0 bases, with 9 bases of the junction left unmatched. Germline lookup yields CDR1 SGHAT and CDR2 FQNNGV. The CDR3 runs to 16 residues. CDR3 region: CASSRVGTGLSYEQYF. Written as DNA, the CDR3 is TGTGCCAGCAGCAGAGTGGGGACAGGACTCTCCTACGAGCAGTACTTC. The full variable domain, its missing parts supplied by reference TRBV11-2 and TRBJ2-7, is EAGVAQSPRYKIIEKRQSVAFWCNPISGHATLYWYQQILGQGPKLLIQFQNNGVVDDSQLPKDRFSAERLKGVDSTLKIQPAKLEDSAVYLCASSRVGTGLSYEQYFGPGTRLTVT.

The chain recombines TRBV20-1 with TRBJ1-4, with D possibly being TRBD1 (5 bases). From germline, CDR1 is DFQATT and CDR2 SNEGSKA (reference sequence). The CDR3 has 11 amino acids. V lost 1 base and J lost 8, with 5 bases in between. CDR3 amino acids: CSARGDEKLFF. The CDR3 nucleotides read TGCAGTGCTAGAGGGGACGAAAAACTGTTTTTT.

CDR3 residues: CSARRGQGGNQPQHF. The CDR3, as DNA: TGCAGTGCTAGACGTGGTCAGGGTGGCAATCAGCCCCAGCATTTT. The chain uses TRBV20-1 and TRBJ1-5; possibly TRBD1 for D (5 bases). Looked up from germline, CDR1 is DFQATT and CDR2 is SNEGSKA (reference sequence). Between the trimmed V and J ends, which lost 2 bases and 2 bases, there was a span of 13 bases. The CDR3 runs to 15 residues.

The chain has TRBV15 and TRBJ2-7, with 9 nucleotides matching TRBD1. The germline V gene encodes CDR1 LNHNV and CDR2 YYDKDF (reference sequence). With 3 bases clipped from V and 6 bases from J, the junction kept 6 bases outside the gene matches. The length of the CDR3 is 14 residues. CDR3 in DNA: TGTGCCACCAGCAGGGACAGGGGCCAACTCGAGCAGTACTTC. Protein product: CATSRDRGQLEQYF.

The CDR3 here is CASSQRTGVSGANVLTF. CDR3 DNA: TGCGCCAGCAGCCAACGCACAGGGGTCTCTGGGGCCAACGTCCTGACTTTC. This chain connects TRBV4-3 to TRBJ2-6; 7 bases fit TRBD1. V shed 2 bases, J shed 0 bases, and the junction held 4 bases outside the gene matches. This CDR3 is built from 17 residues. Looked up from germline, CDR1 is LGHNA and CDR2 is YSLEER.

The chain couples TRBV6-1 to TRBJ1-5; D is perhaps TRBD1 (6 bases). The V gene lost 6 bases and the J gene lost 5 bases, with 8 bases spanning the gap. This CDR3 contains 12 residues. CDR1 is MNHNS, CDR2 SASEGT, per germline. CDR3 in amino acids: CASRRGDQPQHF. DNA of the CDR3: TGTGCCAGCAGAAGGGGGGATCAGCCCCAGCATTTT.

This clonotype was recorded only once. The rearrangement uses TRBV7-2 and TRBJ1-1, with D possibly matching TRBD1 (6 bases). This CDR3 has 12 residues. Germline lookup yields CDR1 SGHTA and CDR2 FQGNSA. V was clipped by 6 bases and J by 6 bases, with 11 bases between them. CDR3 protein: CASRPGVAEAFF. The CDR3 bases are TGTGCCAGCAGACCAGGGGTTGCTGAAGCTTTCTTT.

The V gene is TRBV5-4, the J gene TRBJ1-2; tentative D call: TRBD1 (5 bases). The CDR3 spans 14 residues. CDR1 is SGHNT and CDR2 is YYREEE in the germline V gene (reference sequence). V was pared by 4 bases and J by 6 bases, with 16 bases between. The CDR3 spells CASSLGGGVDGYTF. DNA for the CDR3: TGTGCCAGCAGCCTCGGGGGGGGAGTCGATGGCTACACCTTC.

By share, this clonotype ranks as large (0.1 to 1%). In DNA form, the CDR3 reads TGTGCCAGCAGCTTGACAGGGGGGACTAATGAAAAACTGTTTTTT. Residues: CASSLTGGTNEKLFF. V usage is TRBV7-8 and J usage is TRBJ1-4, with TRBD1 matching 9 bases. The CDR3 length is 15 residues. CDR1 is SGHVS, CDR2 FQNEAQ, per germline. With V trimmed by 3 bases and J by 2 bases, 1 base remained unmatched.

The chain has TRBV11-3 and TRBJ1-2; D is undetermined. Per the germline V gene, CDR1 is SGHNT and CDR2 is YENEEA. The CDR3 runs to 15 residues. V dropped 0 bases and J dropped 2 bases, with 10 bases sitting between them. CDR3 loop: CASSLDQGSNYGYTF. In DNA form, the CDR3 reads TGTGCCAGCAGCTTAGATCAAGGCAGCAACTATGGCTACACCTTC.

The chain combines TRBV6-1 with TRBJ2-7; 11 bases are a match to TRBD2. Losses at the gene ends were 7 bases for V and 7 bases for J; bases not matched to a gene: 9. Germline-derived CDR1 and CDR2 are MNHNS and SASEGT. CDR3 length: 14 residues. The CDR3 sequence is CASTPSGGYGEQYF. The CDR3 region has the DNA TGTGCCAGCACGCCTAGCGGGGGGTATGGGGAGCAGTACTTC.